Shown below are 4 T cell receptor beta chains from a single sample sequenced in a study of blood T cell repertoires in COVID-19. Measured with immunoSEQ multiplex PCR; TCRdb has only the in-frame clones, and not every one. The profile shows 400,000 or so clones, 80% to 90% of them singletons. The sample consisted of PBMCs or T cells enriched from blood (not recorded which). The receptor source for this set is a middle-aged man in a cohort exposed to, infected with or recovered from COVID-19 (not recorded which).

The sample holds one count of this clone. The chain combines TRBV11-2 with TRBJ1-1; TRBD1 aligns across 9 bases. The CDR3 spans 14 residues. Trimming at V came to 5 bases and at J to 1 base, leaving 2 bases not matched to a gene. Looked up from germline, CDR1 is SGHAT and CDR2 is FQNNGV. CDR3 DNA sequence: TGTGCCAGCAGCCCGGACAGGGGGAACACTGAAGCTTTCTTT. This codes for CASSPDRGNTEAFF.

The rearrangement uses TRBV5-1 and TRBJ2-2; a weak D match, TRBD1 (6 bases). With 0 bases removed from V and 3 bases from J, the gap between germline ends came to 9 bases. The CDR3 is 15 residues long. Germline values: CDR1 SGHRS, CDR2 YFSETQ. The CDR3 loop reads CASSLASGDTGELFF. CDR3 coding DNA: TGCGCCAGCAGCTTGGCCTCAGGGGACACCGGGGAGCTGTTTTTT.

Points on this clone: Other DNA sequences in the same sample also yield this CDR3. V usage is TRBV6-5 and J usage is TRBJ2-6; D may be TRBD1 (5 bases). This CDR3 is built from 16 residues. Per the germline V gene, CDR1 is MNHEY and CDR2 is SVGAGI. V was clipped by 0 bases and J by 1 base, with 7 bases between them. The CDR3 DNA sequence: TGTGCCAGCAGTTACTCCCGACAGTCTGGGGCCAACGTCCTGACTTTC. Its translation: CASSYSRQSGANVLTF.

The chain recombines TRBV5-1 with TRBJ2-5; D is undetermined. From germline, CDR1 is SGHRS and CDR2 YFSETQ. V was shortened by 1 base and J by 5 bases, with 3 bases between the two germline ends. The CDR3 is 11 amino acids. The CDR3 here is CASSLRETQYF. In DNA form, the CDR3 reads TGCGCCAGCAGCTTGCGGGAGACCCAGTACTTC.